Following are 21 T cell receptor beta chains from one sample sequenced in a study of radiotherapy plus CTLA-4 blockade in lung cancer. Libraries were prepared by immunoSEQ multiplex PCR; TCRdb keeps only in-frame clonotypes and omits some of them. Of fewer than 85,000 clones listed, about 88% are singletons. This specimen consisted of peripheral blood, obtained from a patient treated with radiotherapy plus ipilimumab. The receptors were gathered from a human donor with non-small cell lung cancer who had stable disease on radiotherapy plus ipilimumab.

The CDR3 sequence is CASSYSQAGNTIYF. The CDR3 DNA is TGTGCCAGCAGTTACTCCCAGGCAGGAAACACCATATATTTT. The chain carries TRBV6-5 and TRBJ1-3, with D uncertain. Per the germline V gene, CDR1 is MNHEY and CDR2 is SVGAGI. The CDR3 runs 14 residues. Trimming removed 0 bases from V and 4 bases from J, with 7 bases in between.

The rearrangement uses TRBV27 and TRBJ2-3, with 7 nucleotides matching TRBD2. The CDR3 has 14 residues. Trimming cost V 4 bases and J 6 bases; bases outside gene matches: 7. Germline CDR1 reads MNHEY; CDR2 reads SMNVEV (reference sequence). In DNA form, the CDR3 reads TGTGCCAGCAGTTGGGGGGGACCCTCCGATACGCAGTATTTT. It codes for CASSWGGPSDTQYF.

V gene TRBV27 combines with J gene TRBJ2-7; maybe TRBD1 (6 bases). This CDR3 is 13 amino acids long. Germline loops: CDR1 MNHEY, CDR2 SMNVEV (reference sequence). V shed 3 bases and J shed 2 bases, with 8 bases lying between them. The CDR3 reads CASSFRGTYEQYF. CDR3 coding DNA: TGTGCCAGCAGTTTCAGGGGAACCTACGAGCAGTACTTC.

The V call is TRBV2, the J call TRBJ2-7; 8 bases are shared with TRBD2. The junction had 2 bases not matched to a gene; V was cut back by 1 base and J by 3 bases. Germline loops: CDR1 SNHLY, CDR2 FYNNEI. The CDR3 sequence is 14 residues long. The CDR3 bases are TGTGCCAGCAGTGAAGTCCTAGCGGGCTACGAGCAGTACTTC. Amino acid sequence: CASSEVLAGYEQYF.

The chain combines TRBV30 with TRBJ1-5; no definite D call. The V gene lost 4 bases and the J gene lost 6 bases, with 13 bases spanning the gap. CDR3 length: 13 residues. Germline V gene data show CDR1 as GTSNPN and CDR2 as SVGIG (reference sequence). The DNA of the CDR3 is TGTGCCTGGAATGAGGTACTCGGTCAGCCCCAGCATTTT. It specifies CAWNEVLGQPQHF.

This chain links TRBV5-1 with TRBJ1-2, with no clear D. CDR1 and CDR2 (germline): SGHRS, YFSETQ. The ends were cut back, 4 bases at V and 0 bases at J, with 13 bases in the middle. CDR3 length: 15 amino acids. CDR3 in amino acids: CASSPDGSSNYGYTF. CDR3 DNA: TGCGCCAGCAGCCCGGACGGATCCTCTAACTATGGCTACACCTTC.

The chain couples TRBV27 to TRBJ2-1; 11 bases line up with TRBD2. V was pared by 5 bases and J by 5 bases, with 8 bases of the junction left unmatched. The germline V gene encodes CDR1 MNHEY and CDR2 SMNVEV (reference sequence). There are 16 residues in the CDR3. The CDR3 bases are TGTGCCAGCAGTCCCCTGGGGACTAGCGGCCACAATGAGCAGTTCTTC. Residues: CASSPLGTSGHNEQFF.

The V gene is TRBV5-6, the J gene TRBJ1-6; 7 bases are shared with TRBD1. The germline CDR1 and CDR2 sequences are SGHDT and YYEEEE. CDR3 length: 15 amino acids. The V segment lost 5 bases and the J segment 6 bases; nucleotides outside the gene matches: 8. DNA of the CDR3: TGTGCCAGCAGTTCTGGACAGGCTCCTAATTCACCCCTCCACTTT. It encodes CASSSGQAPNSPLHF.

The rearrangement uses TRBV11-2 and TRBJ2-7; possibly TRBD1 or TRBD2 for D (5 bases each). The CDR3 length is 16 residues. The V end was cut by 3 bases, the J end by 0 bases, with 15 bases between. Germline values: CDR1 SGHAT, CDR2 FQNNGV. CDR3: CASSFHGTASSYEQYF. The CDR3 nucleotides are TGTGCCAGCAGCTTTCACGGGACGGCTAGCTCCTACGAGCAGTACTTC.

V usage is TRBV9 and J usage is TRBJ2-1; D is possibly TRBD2 (6 bases). The germline V gene encodes CDR1 SGDLS and CDR2 YYNGEE. This CDR3 spans 15 amino acids. V lost 1 base and J lost 6, with 14 bases in between. In nucleotides, the CDR3 is TGTGCCAGCAGCGTAACTGGGACTCTATTCAATGAGCAGTTCTTC. Amino acids: CASSVTGTLFNEQFF.

CDR3 sequence: CASSLDVGTDTQYF. The CDR3 region has the DNA TGTGCCAGCAGCTTAGATGTAGGAACAGATACGCAGTATTTT. The chain links TRBV11-2 to TRBJ2-3, with D unresolved. Trimming took 0 bases from V and 3 from J, leaving 7 bases between them. CDR3 length: 14 amino acids. Germline CDR1 and CDR2: SGHAT and FQNNGV.

V gene TRBV7-5 combines with J gene TRBJ1-5. TRBV7-5 has pseudogene status. The CDR3 spans 14 residues. Here the CDR3 DNA reads TGTGCCAGAAGCTTAGGGAGGTGCTTTCAGCCCCAGCATTTT. Translating it yields CARSLGRCFQPQHF.

The genes are TRBV4-1 and TRBJ2-7; no clear D. CDR3 length: 13 amino acids. Germline CDR1 is MGHRA and CDR2 is YSYEKL. The germline V and J ends were trimmed by 1 base and 2 bases, with 6 bases remaining between them. The DNA for the CDR3 is TGCGCCAGCAGCCAAGGGGATCCCTACGAGCAGTACTTC. Translation: CASSQGDPYEQYF.

The chain carries TRBV4-2 and TRBJ1-2; D is possibly TRBD1 (5 bases). Trimming took 0 bases from V and 4 from J, leaving 15 bases between them. Germline CDR1 LGHNA, CDR2 YNFKEQ. CDR3 size: 16 residues. CDR3 nucleotide sequence: TGTGCCAGCAGCCAAGACATGGAGGGGTTTACCTATGGCTACACCTTC. Amino acids: CASSQDMEGFTYGYTF.

Note on this clone: This specimen includes other DNA sequences encoding the same CDR3. This rearrangement joins TRBV9 to TRBJ1-1; the D is unclear. The CDR3 has 12 residues. The germline V gene encodes CDR1 SGDLS and CDR2 YYNGEE. V lost 3 bases and J 1 base, leaving 4 bases between the germline ends. The CDR3 region has the DNA TGTGCCAGCAGCGCCCAGAACACTGAAGCTTTCTTT. Translated: CASSAQNTEAFF.

This chain connects TRBV10-1 to TRBJ1-1; TRBD1 matches at 7 bases. This CDR3 is 13 amino acids long. The germline V gene encodes CDR1 WNHNN and CDR2 SYGVQD (reference sequence). Losses at the gene ends were 9 bases for V and 1 base for J; bases not matched to a gene: 5. Here the CDR3 reads CASQRDRNTEAFF. The CDR3, as DNA: TGCGCCAGTCAGAGGGACAGGAACACTGAAGCTTTCTTT.

The chain uses TRBV7-9 and TRBJ2-7, with D perhaps TRBD2 (5 bases). Germline CDR1 reads SEHNR; CDR2 reads FQNEAQ (reference sequence). The CDR3 loop spans 16 amino acids. Trimming took off 5 bases at V and 1 base at J, with 18 bases between the two ends. The CDR3 protein is CASSNPAGSVSYEQYF. The CDR3 DNA sequence: TGTGCCAGCAGCAACCCAGCAGGTAGCGTTTCCTACGAGCAGTACTTC.

The V and J genes are TRBV7-3 and TRBJ2-7; 8 bases align to TRBD1. CDR3 length: 14 amino acids. Losses at the gene ends were 2 bases for V and 6 bases for J; bases not matched to a gene: 6. Germline values: CDR1 SGHTA, CDR2 FQGTGA. CDR3 coding DNA: TGTGCCAGCAGCTTACAGGGGGCAGCCAGCGAGCAGTACTTC. Its translation is CASSLQGAASEQYF.

The chain uses TRBV14 and TRBJ2-2; D gene ambiguous. The V gene lost 1 base and the J gene lost 8 bases, with 8 bases spanning the gap. The CDR3 is made up of 13 amino acids. In germline, CDR1 is SGHDN, CDR2 FVKESK. DNA of the CDR3: TGTGCCAGCAGCCAAGGAGGCCCAGGGGAGCTGTTTTTT. It codes for CASSQGGPGELFF.

The table lists this clone with a few counts. The genes are TRBV7-2 and TRBJ2-2; the match to TRBD2 covers 8 bases. The J segment lost 0 bases and the V segment lost 4 bases, leaving 7 bases of the junction unmatched. This CDR3 has 17 amino acids. The V gene's germline CDR1 is SGHTA and CDR2 FQGNSA. CDR3 bases: TGTGCCAGCAGCTCCCCGGCGGGGGGATCGAACACCGGGGAGCTGTTTTTT. This sequence encodes CASSSPAGGSNTGELFF.

V gene TRBV5-1 combines with J gene TRBJ1-4; D gene unclear. From germline, CDR1 is SGHRS and CDR2 YFSETQ. The CDR3 totals 14 residues. V lost 1 base and J 3 bases, leaving 7 bases between the germline ends. The CDR3 nucleotides read TGCGCCAGCAGCTTGACAGCGCCTAATGAAAAACTGTTTTTT. Translation: CASSLTAPNEKLFF.